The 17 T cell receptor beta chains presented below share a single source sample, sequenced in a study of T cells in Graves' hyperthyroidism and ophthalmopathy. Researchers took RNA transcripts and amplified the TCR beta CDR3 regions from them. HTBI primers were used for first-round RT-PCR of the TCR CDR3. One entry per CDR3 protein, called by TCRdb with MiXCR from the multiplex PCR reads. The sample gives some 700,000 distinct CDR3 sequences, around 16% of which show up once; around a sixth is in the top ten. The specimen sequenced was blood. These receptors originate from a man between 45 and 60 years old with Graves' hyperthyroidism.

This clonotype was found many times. For the CDR3, the DNA is TGTGCCAGCAGTTTAGGAGGGGTTGGAAACACCATATATTTT. Amino acids: CASSLGGVGNTIYF. V gene TRBV12-3 or TRBV12-4 combines with J gene TRBJ1-3, with a weak D call TRBD1 (5 bases). Trimming shortened V by 1 base and J by 3 bases, and 7 bases separated the two germline ends. The CDR3 spans 14 residues.

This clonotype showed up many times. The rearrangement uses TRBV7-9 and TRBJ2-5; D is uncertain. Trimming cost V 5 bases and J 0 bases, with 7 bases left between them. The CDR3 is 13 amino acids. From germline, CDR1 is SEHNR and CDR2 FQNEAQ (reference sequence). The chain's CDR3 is CASSPLYQETQYF. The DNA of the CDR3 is TGTGCCAGCAGCCCCCTGTACCAAGAGACCCAGTACTTC.

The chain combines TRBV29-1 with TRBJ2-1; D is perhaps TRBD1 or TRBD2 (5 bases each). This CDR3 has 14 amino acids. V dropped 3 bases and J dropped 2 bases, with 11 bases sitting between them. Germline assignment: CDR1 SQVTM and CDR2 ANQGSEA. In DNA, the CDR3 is TGCAGCGTTGATTTACGGGGCACCTACAATGAGCAGTTCTTC. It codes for CSVDLRGTYNEQFF.

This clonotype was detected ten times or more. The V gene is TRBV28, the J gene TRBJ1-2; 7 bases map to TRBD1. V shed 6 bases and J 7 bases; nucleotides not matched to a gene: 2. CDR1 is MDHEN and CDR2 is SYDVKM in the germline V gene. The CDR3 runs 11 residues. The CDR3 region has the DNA TGTGCCAGCAGCTCAGGGGGTGGCTACACCTTC. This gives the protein CASSSGGGYTF.

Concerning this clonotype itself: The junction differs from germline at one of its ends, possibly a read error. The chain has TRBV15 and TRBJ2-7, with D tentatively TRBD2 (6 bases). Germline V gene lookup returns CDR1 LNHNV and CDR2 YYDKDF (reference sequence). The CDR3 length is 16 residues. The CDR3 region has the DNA TGTGCCACCGGCAGCCGCCTGGGACTTAATGACTACGAACAGTACTTC. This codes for CATGSRLGLNDYEQYF. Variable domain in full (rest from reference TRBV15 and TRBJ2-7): DAMVIQNPRYQVTQFGKPVTLSCSQTLNHNVMYWYQQKSSQAPKLLFHYYDKDFNNEADTPDNFQSRRPNTSFCFLDIRSPGLGDTAMYLCATGSRLGLNDYEQYFGPGTRLTVT.

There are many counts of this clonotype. CDR3 residues: CASSRIPTDRRGSGYTF. CDR3 DNA sequence: TGTGCCAGCAGCCGAATCCCAACCGACCGTCGAGGCTCTGGCTACACCTTC. The J gene is TRBJ1-2, the V gene TRBV12-3 or TRBV12-4; unclear D gene. V was cut by 6 bases and J by 7 bases, with 27 bases left in between. The CDR3 extends over 17 amino acids.

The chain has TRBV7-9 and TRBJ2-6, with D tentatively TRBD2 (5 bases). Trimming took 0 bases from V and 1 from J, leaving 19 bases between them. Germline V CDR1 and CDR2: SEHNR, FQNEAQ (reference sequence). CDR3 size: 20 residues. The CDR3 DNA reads TGTGCCAGCAGCTTAGCGACTGGGAGCCGGTTCGTGTCTGGGGCCAACGTCCTGACTTTC. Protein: CASSLATGSRFVSGANVLTF.

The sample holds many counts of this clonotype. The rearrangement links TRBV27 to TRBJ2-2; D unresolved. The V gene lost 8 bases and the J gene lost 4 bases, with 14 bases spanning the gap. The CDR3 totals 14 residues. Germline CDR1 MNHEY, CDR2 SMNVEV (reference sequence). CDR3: CASGPPRGTGELFF. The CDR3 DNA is TGTGCCAGCGGACCACCCCGAGGCACCGGGGAGCTGTTTTTT.

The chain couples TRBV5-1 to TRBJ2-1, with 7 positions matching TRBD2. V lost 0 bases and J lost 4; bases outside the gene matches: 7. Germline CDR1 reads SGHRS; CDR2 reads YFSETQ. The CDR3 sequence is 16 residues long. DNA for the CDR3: TGCGCCAGCAGCTTGGACCCTAGCGGCGAGTACAATGAGCAGTTCTTC. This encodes CASSLDPSGEYNEQFF.

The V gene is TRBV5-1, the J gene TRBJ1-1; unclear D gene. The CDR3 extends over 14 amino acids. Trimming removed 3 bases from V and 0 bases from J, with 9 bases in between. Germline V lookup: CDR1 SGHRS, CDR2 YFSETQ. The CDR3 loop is CASSSGNLNTEAFF. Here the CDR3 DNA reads TGCGCCAGCAGCTCCGGGAACTTGAACACTGAAGCTTTCTTT.

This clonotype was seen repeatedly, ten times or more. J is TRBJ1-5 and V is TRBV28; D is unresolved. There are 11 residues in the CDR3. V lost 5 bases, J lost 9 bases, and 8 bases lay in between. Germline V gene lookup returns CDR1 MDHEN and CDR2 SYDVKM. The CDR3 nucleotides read TGTGCCAGCAGTACCCTGGGGCCCCAGCATTTT. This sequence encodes CASSTLGPQHF.

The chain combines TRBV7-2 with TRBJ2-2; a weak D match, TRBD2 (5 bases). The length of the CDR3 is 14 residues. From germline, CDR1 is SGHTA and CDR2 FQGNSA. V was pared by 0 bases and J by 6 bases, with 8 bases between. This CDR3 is CASSLAMRAGELFF. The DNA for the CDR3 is TGTGCCAGCAGCTTAGCGATGAGGGCCGGGGAGCTGTTTTTT.

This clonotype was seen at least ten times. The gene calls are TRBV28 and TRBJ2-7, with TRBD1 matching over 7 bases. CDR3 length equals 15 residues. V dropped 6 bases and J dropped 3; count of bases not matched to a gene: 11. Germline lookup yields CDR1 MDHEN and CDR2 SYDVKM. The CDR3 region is CASSLTVDRHYEQYF. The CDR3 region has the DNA TGTGCCAGCAGCCTCACCGTGGACAGGCACTACGAGCAGTACTTC.

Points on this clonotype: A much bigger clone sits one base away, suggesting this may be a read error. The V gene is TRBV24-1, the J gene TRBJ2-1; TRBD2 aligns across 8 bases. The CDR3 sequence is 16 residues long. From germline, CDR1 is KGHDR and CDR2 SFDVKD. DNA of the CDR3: TGTGCCACCAGTGATGCGGGAGGTAGCTCCCACAATGAGCAGTTCTTC. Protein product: CATSDAGGSSHNEQFF.

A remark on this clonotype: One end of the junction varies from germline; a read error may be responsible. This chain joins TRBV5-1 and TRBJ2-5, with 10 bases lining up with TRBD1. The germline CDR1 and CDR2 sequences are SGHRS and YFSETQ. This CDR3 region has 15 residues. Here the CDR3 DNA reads TGCGCCAGCAGCCTATCCGGGACAGGGGAAGGGGGTTGGAACTTC. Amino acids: CASSLSGTGEGGWNF.

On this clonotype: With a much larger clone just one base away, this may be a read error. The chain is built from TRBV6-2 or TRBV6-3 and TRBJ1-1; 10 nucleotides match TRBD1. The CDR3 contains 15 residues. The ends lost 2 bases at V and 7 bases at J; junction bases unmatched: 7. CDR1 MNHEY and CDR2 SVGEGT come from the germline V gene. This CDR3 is CASSYPGQGDHEAFF. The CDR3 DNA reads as TGTGCCAGCAGTTACCCCGGACAGGGGGACCATGAAGCTTTCTTT.

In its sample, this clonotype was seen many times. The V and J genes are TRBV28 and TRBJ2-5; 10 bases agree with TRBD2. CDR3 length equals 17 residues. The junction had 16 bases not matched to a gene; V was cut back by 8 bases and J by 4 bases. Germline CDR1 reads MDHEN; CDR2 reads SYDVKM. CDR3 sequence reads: CASPPRLAGVVGETQYF. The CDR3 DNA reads TGTGCCAGCCCACCGAGGCTAGCGGGAGTGGTGGGAGAGACCCAGTACTTC. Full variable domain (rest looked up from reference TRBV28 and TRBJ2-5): DVKVTQSSRYLVKRTGEKVFLECVQDMDHENMFWYRQDPGLGLRLIYFSYDVKMKEKGDIPEGYSVSREKKERFSLILESASTNQTSMYLCASPPRLAGVVGETQYFGPGTRLLVL.